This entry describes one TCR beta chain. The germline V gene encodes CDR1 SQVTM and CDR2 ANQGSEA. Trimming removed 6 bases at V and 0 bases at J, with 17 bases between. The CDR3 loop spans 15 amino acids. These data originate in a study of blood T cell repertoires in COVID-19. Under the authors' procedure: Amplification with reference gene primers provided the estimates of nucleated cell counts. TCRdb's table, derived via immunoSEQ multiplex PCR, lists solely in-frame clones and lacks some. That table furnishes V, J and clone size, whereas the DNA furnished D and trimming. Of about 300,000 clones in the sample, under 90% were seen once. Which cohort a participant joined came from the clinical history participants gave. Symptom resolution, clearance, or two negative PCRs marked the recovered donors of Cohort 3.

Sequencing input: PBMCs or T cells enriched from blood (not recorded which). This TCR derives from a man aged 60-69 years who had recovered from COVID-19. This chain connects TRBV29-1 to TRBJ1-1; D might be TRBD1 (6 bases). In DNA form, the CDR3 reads TGCAGCGTCCAAATCTACAGGGATGTGAACACTGAAGCTTTCTTT. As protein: CSVQIYRDVNTEAFF.